Listed below are T cell receptor beta chains from one sample, sequenced in a study of T cell responses to AZD1222 COVID-19 vaccine. Produced via immunoSEQ multiplex PCR; TCRdb's table is partial and in-frame only. The data show under 150,000 clones, roughly 85% seen once. Specimen: peripheral blood, collected 28 days after the second dose of the MenACWY control vaccine. All receptors come from an adult who received the MenACWY meningococcal vaccine as a control. CDR3s include the opening cysteine and the closing phenylalanine or tryptophan.

CDR3,V,J
CASSLDWTEAFF,TRBV7-9,TRBJ1-1
CASRGGGWQPQHF,TRBV6-5,TRBJ1-5
CASSMLADNSPLHF,TRBV19,TRBJ1-6
CASSLALNRAGGELFF,TRBV7-2,TRBJ2-2
CASRRTPGGGYGYTF,TRBV6-4,TRBJ1-2
CASSQLSSGFYGYTF,TRBV4-1,TRBJ1-2
CASSLNSQETQYF,TRBV11-2,TRBJ2-5
CASSQAPTGTWSNEQFF,TRBV4-3,TRBJ2-1
CASSPTQGSGDGYTF,TRBV27,TRBJ1-2
CASSWGVRTVNTEAFF,TRBV5-1,TRBJ1-1
CASSWRWSTGELFF,TRBV13,TRBJ2-2
CASSQDGGVNTGELFF,TRBV14,TRBJ2-2
CASNVGQGATDTQYF,TRBV5-1,TRBJ2-3
CASSEWGGNTIYF,TRBV6-1,TRBJ1-3
CASSLKGLLDF,TRBV12-3/TRBV12-4,TRBJ2-7
CASSAASGGEQYF,TRBV9,TRBJ2-7
CASSQDSGGYGYTF,TRBV2,TRBJ1-2
CASSDRGGNQPQHF,TRBV4-1,TRBJ1-5
CSVTTSGDSGNTIYF,TRBV29-1,TRBJ1-3
CASSYYLTPYGNTIYF,TRBV6-2/TRBV6-3,TRBJ1-3
CASGPRTVYGYTF,TRBV28,TRBJ1-2
CSASSGLGGEKLFF,TRBV20-1,TRBJ1-4
CASRSSGGSSYNEQFF,TRBV14,TRBJ2-1
CASSPSLEAFF,TRBV6-5,TRBJ1-1
CATSVGSSYEQYF,TRBV24-1,TRBJ2-7
CASSPMYGTGGGSNQPQHF,TRBV4-1,TRBJ1-5